This T cell receptor beta chain is from a study of shared clonotypes between healthy human individuals. This CDR3 contains 18 residues. In germline, CDR1 is SGHNT, CDR2 YENEEA. V was cut by 5 bases and J by 0 bases, with 20 bases left in between. Generated by immunoSEQ multiplex PCR, the TCRdb table keeps only in-frame clones and is missing some. The sample includes a few hundred thousand clones, roughly 91% seen only once; the top ten take about 16%. This chain links TRBV11-3 with TRBJ2-1, with D possibly TRBD1 on 5 matching bases. The receptor was derived from a man between 18 and 29 years old in good health. The sequencing sample was made of memory CD8+ T cells sorted from blood. The sample's subset: CD45RO+ cells pooled with CCR7-negative TemRA cells. CDR3 nucleotides: TGTGCCAGCAGCCCCAAGGGTGGGGCTCCGAGCTCCTACAATGAGCAGTTCTTC. It codes for CASSPKGGAPSSYNEQFF.